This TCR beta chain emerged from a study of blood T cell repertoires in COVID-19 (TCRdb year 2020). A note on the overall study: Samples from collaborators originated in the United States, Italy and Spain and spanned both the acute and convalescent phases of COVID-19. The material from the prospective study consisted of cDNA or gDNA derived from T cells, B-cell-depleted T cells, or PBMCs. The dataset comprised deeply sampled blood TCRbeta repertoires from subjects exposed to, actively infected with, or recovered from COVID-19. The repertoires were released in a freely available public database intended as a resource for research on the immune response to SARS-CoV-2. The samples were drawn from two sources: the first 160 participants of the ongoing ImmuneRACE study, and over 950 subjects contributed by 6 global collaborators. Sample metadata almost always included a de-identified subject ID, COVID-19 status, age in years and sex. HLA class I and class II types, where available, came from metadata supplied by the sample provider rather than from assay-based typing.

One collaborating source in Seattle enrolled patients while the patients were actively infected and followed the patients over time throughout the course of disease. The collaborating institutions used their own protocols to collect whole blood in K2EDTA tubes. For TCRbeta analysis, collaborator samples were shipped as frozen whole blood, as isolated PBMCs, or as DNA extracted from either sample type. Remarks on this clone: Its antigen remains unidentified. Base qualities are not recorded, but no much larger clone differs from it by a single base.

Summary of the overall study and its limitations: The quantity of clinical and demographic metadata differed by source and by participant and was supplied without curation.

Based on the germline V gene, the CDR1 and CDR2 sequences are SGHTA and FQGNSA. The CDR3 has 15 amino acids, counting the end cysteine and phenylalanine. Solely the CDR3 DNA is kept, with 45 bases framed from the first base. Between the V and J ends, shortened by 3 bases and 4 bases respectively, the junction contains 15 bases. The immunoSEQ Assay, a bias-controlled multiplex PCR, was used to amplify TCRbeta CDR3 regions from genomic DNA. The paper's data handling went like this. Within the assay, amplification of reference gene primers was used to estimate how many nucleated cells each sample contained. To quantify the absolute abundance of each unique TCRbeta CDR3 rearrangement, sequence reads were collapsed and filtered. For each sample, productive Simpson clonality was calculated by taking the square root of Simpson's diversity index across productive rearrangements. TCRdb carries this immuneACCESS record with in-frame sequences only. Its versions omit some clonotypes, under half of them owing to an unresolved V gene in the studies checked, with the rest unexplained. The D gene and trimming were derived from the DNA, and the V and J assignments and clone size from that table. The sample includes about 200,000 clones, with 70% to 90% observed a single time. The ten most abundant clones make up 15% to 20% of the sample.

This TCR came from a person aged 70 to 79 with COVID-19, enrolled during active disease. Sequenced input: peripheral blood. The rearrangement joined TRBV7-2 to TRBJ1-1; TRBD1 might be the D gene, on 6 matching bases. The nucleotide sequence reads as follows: TGTGCCAGCAGCTTGGACAGTAGGAGAGGCACTGAAGCTTTCTTT. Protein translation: CASSLDSRRGTEAFF. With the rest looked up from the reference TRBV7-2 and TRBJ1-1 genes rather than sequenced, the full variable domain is GAGVSQSPSNKVTEKGKDVELRCDPISGHTALYWYRQSLGQGLEFLIYFQGNSAPDKSGLPSDRFSAERTGGSVSTLTIQRTQQEDSAVYLCASSLDSRRGTEAFFGQGTRLTVV.